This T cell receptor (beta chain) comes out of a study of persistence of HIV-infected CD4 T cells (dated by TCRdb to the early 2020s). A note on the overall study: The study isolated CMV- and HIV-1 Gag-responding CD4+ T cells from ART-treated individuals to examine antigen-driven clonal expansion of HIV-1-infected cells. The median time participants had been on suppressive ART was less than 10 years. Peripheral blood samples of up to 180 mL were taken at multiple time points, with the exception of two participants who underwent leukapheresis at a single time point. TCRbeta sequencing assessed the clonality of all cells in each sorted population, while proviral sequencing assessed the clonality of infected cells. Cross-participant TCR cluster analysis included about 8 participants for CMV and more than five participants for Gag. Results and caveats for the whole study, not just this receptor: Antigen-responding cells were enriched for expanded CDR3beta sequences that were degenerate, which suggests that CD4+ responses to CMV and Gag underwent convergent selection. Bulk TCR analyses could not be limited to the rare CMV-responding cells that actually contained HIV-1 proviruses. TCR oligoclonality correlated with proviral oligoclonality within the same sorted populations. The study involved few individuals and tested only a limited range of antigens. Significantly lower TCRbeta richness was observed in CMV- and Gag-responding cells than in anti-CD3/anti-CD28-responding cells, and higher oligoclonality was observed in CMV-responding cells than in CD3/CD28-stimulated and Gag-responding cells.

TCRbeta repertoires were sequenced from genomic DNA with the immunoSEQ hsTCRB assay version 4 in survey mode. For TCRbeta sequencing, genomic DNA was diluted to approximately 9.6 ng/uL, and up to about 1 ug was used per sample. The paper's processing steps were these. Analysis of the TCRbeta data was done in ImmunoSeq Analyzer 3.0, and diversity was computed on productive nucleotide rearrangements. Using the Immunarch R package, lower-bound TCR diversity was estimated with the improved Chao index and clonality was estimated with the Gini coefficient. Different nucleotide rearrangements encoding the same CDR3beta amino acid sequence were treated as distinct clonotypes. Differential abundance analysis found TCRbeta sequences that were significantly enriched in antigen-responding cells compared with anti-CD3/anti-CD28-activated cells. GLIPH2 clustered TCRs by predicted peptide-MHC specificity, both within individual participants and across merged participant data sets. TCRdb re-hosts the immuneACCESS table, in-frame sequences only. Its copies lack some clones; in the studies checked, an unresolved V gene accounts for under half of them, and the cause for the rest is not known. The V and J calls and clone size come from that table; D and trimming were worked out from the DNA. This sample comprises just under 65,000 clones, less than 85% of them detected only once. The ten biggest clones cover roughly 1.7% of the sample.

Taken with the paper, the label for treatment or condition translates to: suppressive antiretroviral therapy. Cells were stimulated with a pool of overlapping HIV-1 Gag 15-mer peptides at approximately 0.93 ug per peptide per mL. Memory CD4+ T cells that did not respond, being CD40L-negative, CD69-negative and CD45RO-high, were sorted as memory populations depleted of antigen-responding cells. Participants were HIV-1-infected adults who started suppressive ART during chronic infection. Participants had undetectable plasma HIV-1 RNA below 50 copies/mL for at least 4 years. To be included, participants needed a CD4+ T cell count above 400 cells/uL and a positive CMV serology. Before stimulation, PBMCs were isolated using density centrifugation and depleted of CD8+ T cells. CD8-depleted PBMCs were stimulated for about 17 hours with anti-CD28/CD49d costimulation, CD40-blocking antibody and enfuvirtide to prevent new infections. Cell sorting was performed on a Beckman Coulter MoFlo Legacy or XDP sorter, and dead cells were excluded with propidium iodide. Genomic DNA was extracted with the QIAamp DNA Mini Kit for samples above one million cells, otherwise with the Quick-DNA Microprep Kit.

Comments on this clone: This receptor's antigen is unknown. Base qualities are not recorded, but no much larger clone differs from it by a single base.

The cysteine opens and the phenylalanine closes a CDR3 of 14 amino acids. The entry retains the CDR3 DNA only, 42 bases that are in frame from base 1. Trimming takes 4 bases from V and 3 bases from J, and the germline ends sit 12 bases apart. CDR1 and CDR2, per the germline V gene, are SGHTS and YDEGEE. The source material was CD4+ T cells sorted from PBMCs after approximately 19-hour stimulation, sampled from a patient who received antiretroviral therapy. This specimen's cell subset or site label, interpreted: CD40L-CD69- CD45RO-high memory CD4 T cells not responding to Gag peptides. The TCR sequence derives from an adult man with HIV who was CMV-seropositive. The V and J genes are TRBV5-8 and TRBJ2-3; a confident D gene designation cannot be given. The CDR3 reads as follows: CASSLLDVTDTQYF. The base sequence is TGTGCCAGCAGCCTCCTGGATGTGACAGATACGCAGTATTTT.